This record concerns one T cell receptor (beta chain) sequence. This record comes from a study of CD4 and CD8 cells across lung adenocarcinoma regions. In germline, CDR1 is LGHDT, CDR2 YNNKEL (reference sequence). V lost 4 bases and J lost 7, with 11 bases in between. The CDR3 length is 13 residues. TCRdb used MiXCR to reprocess the PCR reads, holding one entry per CDR3 protein. The table shows some 11,000 distinct CDR3 sequences, with around three fifths occurring only once. Samples came from patients with localized non-small cell lung adenocarcinoma. Sequencing was performed on CD8+ T cells from the margin of a lung tumor. This clonotype was obtained from a male donor with lung adenocarcinoma. The CD4 and CD8 labels of this study may be unreliable. V is TRBV3-1 and J is TRBJ2-1, with D possibly matching TRBD2 (5 bases). CDR3 sequence: CASSPGRGNEQFF. Here the CDR3 DNA reads TGTGCCAGCAGCCCCGGAAGAGGGAATGAGCAGTTCTTC.